A single sample gave rise to the 32 T cell receptor beta chains below, sequenced in a study of beta chain features in type 1 diabetes. Findings and limits, study-wide: Shortening that was moderate but significant affected the TCRB CDR3s of Type 1 diabetes patients in all four CD4+ subsets.

Reverse transcription of all isolated RNA meant that expressed TCRB transcripts were sequenced. Clones were read by immunoSEQ multiplex PCR, and TCRdb kept only the in-frame ones, dropping some. The data show about 340,000 clones, around an eighth seen once. Antigens of these TCRs are unknown. Sequenced input: naive CD4+ T cells from blood. Receptors were obtained from a woman aged 18-30 years with type 1 diabetes.

V gene TRBV2 combines with J gene TRBJ2-4; possibly TRBD1 for D (6 bases). The CDR3 loop spans 14 amino acids. The V gene lost 4 bases and the J gene lost 0 bases, with 7 bases spanning the gap. Germline V gene sequence: CDR1 SNHLY, CDR2 FYNNEI. The CDR3 DNA is TGTGCCAGCAGTGTGACAGGAGCCAAAAACATTCAGTACTTC. It translates to CASSVTGAKNIQYF.

J is TRBJ2-7 and V is TRBV4-1; D possibly corresponds to TRBD1 (6 bases). The CDR3 length is 15 residues. Germline V CDR1 and CDR2: MGHRA, YSYEKL. The V end lost 5 bases, the J end lost 3 bases, and 17 bases lay between the germline ends. CDR3: CASSRSGTGNYEQYF. The CDR3 coding sequence is TGCGCCAGCAGCAGGTCGGGAACAGGGAACTACGAGCAGTACTTC.

This clone was found a few times. This CDR3 reads CASSPSTETYEQYV. The CDR3 DNA follows: TGTGCCAGCAGCCCTTCGACAGAGACCTACGAGCAGTACGTC. This chain links TRBV5-4 with TRBJ2-7, with a possible D match to TRBD1 (5 bases). Germline lookup yields CDR1 SGHNT and CDR2 YYREEE (reference sequence). Trimming removed 4 bases from V and 2 bases from J, with 13 bases in between. The length of the CDR3 is 14 residues.

The table lists this clone with a few counts. V is TRBV30 and J is TRBJ1-5; 7 bases line up with TRBD1. Germline V CDR1 and CDR2: GTSNPN, SVGIG (reference sequence). The CDR3 extends over 17 amino acids. Losses at the gene ends were 5 bases for V and 0 bases for J; bases not matched to a gene: 13. CDR3 nucleotide sequence: TGTGCCTGGTCCGCTCGGGACAGCCAATATAGCAATCAGCCCCAGCATTTT. As protein: CAWSARDSQYSNQPQHF.

This clone was picked up a small number of times. The J gene is TRBJ2-3, the V gene TRBV30; the D is unclear. The V and J ends lost 1 base and 5 bases respectively, with 7 bases between them. Germline V CDR1 and CDR2: GTSNPN, SVGIG (reference sequence). The CDR3 is made up of 12 amino acids. The CDR3 DNA reads as TGTGCCTGGAGTGGCCGAGGAGATACGCAGTATTTT. It specifies CAWSGRGDTQYF. The whole variable domain, remainder taken from reference TRBV30 and TRBJ2-3, is SQTIHQWPATLVQPVGSPLSLECTVEGTSNPNLYWYRQAAGRGLQLLFYSVGIGQISSEVPQNLSASRPQDRQFILSSKKLLLSDSGFYLCAWSGRGDTQYFGPGTRLTVL.

This rearrangement joins TRBV28 to TRBJ2-3; 13 bases align to TRBD2. Losses at the gene ends were 1 base for V and 4 bases for J; bases not matched to a gene: 8. The CDR3 totals 18 residues. Germline CDR1 and CDR2: MDHEN and SYDVKM. DNA for the CDR3: TGTGCCAGCAGTTTATCCCCCGGACTAGCGGGAGATGCAGATACGCAGTATTTT. Translated, it gives CASSLSPGLAGDADTQYF.

This chain uses TRBV7-2 with TRBJ1-2, with a tentative D call TRBD1 (6 bases). Germline loops: CDR1 SGHTA, CDR2 FQGNSA. The CDR3 contains 14 residues. V gave up 5 bases and J gave up 3 bases, with 13 bases separating them. The CDR3 is CASSLRTAHYGYTF. CDR3 bases: TGTGCCAGCAGCCTCCGGACAGCCCACTATGGCTACACCTTC.

The DNA of the CDR3 is TGCAGCGTATTGGGACAGACCTCCTACAATGAGCAGTTCTTC. This encodes CSVLGQTSYNEQFF. The gene calls are TRBV29-1 and TRBJ2-1, with 7 bases that match TRBD1. This CDR3 contains 14 residues. V dropped 6 bases and J dropped 0; count of bases not matched to a gene: 5. Per the germline V gene, CDR1 is SQVTM and CDR2 is ANQGSEA.

The rearrangement uses TRBV19 and TRBJ2-6; TRBD1 is a possible D gene (6 bases). Germline V gene lookup returns CDR1 LNHDA and CDR2 SQIVND (reference sequence). Trimming stripped 6 bases from V and 0 bases from J, with 15 bases between. This CDR3 contains 17 residues. This chain's CDR3 is CASRGGTGSSGANVLTF. The CDR3 bases are TGTGCCAGTAGAGGGGGTACAGGGTCCTCTGGGGCCAACGTCCTGACTTTC.

This clone was detected only a few times. CDR3 region: CASSPGWGQNIQYF. In DNA form, the CDR3 reads TGTGCCAGCTCACCAGGGTGGGGGCAAAACATTCAGTACTTC. J is TRBJ2-4 and V is TRBV18; a possible D gene is TRBD1 (6 bases). There are 14 residues in the CDR3. From germline, CDR1 is KGHSH and CDR2 LQKENI. With 2 bases removed from V and 5 bases from J, the gap between germline ends came to 10 bases.

This clone was counted only a few times. The chain has TRBV29-1 and TRBJ2-3; tentatively, D is TRBD2 (6 bases). V lost 4 bases to trimming and J lost 2 bases, with 22 bases between them. Germline lookup yields CDR1 SQVTM and CDR2 ANQGSEA. The CDR3 sequence is 17 residues long. DNA of the CDR3: TGCAGCGTTGGCGAGGAGGGTAGCGGCTTATTCACAGATACGCAGTATTTT. It translates to CSVGEEGSGLFTDTQYF.

V gene TRBV15 combines with J gene TRBJ2-3, with 12 bases aligning to TRBD2. The J segment lost 2 bases and the V segment lost 7 bases, leaving 10 bases of the junction unmatched. This CDR3 has 17 amino acids. Germline CDR1 and CDR2: LNHNV and YYDKDF (reference sequence). Here the CDR3 DNA reads TGTGCCACCACTAGCGCAGGACTAGCGGGGATCACAGATACGCAGTATTTT. As protein: CATTSAGLAGITDTQYF.

This clone was seen a few times. In nucleotides, the CDR3 is TGTGCCAGCTCACCACTTGCTGCACTTGCTTACGAGCAGTACTTC. Translation: CASSPLAALAYEQYF. The chain recombines TRBV18 with TRBJ2-7; D ambiguous. Germline values: CDR1 KGHSH, CDR2 LQKENI. V was shortened by 1 base and J by 4 bases, with 14 bases between the two germline ends. The CDR3 contains 15 residues.

This clone showed up just once. The chain joins TRBV5-1 to TRBJ2-1; 9 bases fit TRBD2. The ends lost 6 bases at V and 1 base at J; junction bases unmatched: 11. Germline assignment: CDR1 SGHRS and CDR2 YFSETQ. There are 17 residues in the CDR3. DNA of the CDR3: TGCGCCAGCAATGTAGGCGGGGGGGTGAAATCCTACAATGAGCAGTTCTTC. Residues: CASNVGGGVKSYNEQFF.

In this sample, this clone turned up a few times. The chain joins TRBV7-2 to TRBJ1-1; perhaps TRBD1 as D (5 bases). V lost 3 bases to trimming and J lost 1 base, with 21 bases between them. The CDR3 covers 18 residues. Per the germline V gene, CDR1 is SGHTA and CDR2 is FQGNSA. CDR3 nucleotides: TGTGCCAGCAGCTTCCACCTGGGGCAGGCTAAAAAGAACACTGAAGCTTTCTTT. The encoded protein is CASSFHLGQAKKNTEAFF. The entire variable domain, with the rest obtained from reference TRBV7-2 and TRBJ1-1, is as follows: GAGVSQSPSNKVTEKGKDVELRCDPISGHTALYWYRQSLGQGLEFLIYFQGNSAPDKSGLPSDRFSAERTGGSVSTLTIQRTQQEDSAVYLCASSFHLGQAKKNTEAFFGQGTRLTVV.

The chain is built from TRBV30 and TRBJ1-5; possibly TRBD1 for D (5 bases). CDR1 and CDR2 from the germline V gene are GTSNPN and SVGIG (reference sequence). V was shortened by 1 base and J by 6 bases, with 10 bases between the two germline ends. The CDR3 is made up of 13 amino acids. Here the CDR3 reads CAWSDQGRQPQHF. CDR3 DNA: TGTGCCTGGAGTGATCAGGGTCGTCAGCCCCAGCATTTT.

The genes are TRBV7-9 and TRBJ2-1, with D perhaps TRBD1 (5 bases). CDR3 length equals 17 residues. V lost 1 base and J 2 bases, leaving 15 bases between the germline ends. Germline V gene lookup returns CDR1 SEHNR and CDR2 FQNEAQ (reference sequence). The CDR3 DNA follows: TGTGCCAGCAGCTTAGATGGACCAGGGCCCCCCTACAATGAGCAGTTCTTC. It encodes CASSLDGPGPPYNEQFF.

This clone was observed a few times. The J gene is TRBJ2-3, the V gene TRBV6-5, with D possibly being TRBD2 (5 bases). Trimming cost V 0 bases and J 2 bases, with 9 bases left between them. The CDR3 covers 15 residues. The germline V gene encodes CDR1 MNHEY and CDR2 SVGAGI. In DNA, the CDR3 is TGTGCCAGCAGTTACTCCGAGGGAAACACAGATACGCAGTATTTT. This gives the protein CASSYSEGNTDTQYF.

This sequence joins TRBV4-1 and TRBJ2-7; 9 bases fit TRBD1. Looked up from germline, CDR1 is MGHRA and CDR2 is YSYEKL. The CDR3 covers 16 residues. V was pared by 3 bases and J by 2 bases, with 8 bases of the junction left unmatched. The CDR3 sequence is CASSQSRDRATYEQYF. The DNA for the CDR3 is TGCGCCAGCAGCCAGAGCCGGGACAGGGCGACCTACGAGCAGTACTTC.

This chain uses TRBV6-7 with TRBJ2-1, with D possibly being TRBD2 (5 bases). TRBV6-7 is known as an ORF, though its function is uncertain. CDR3 length: 16 residues. Trimming cost V 5 bases and J 3 bases, with 17 bases left between them. The CDR3, as DNA: TGTGCCAGCAGTGACCCGACCGGGATCCTCTACAATGAGCAGTTCTTC. The encoded protein is CASSDPTGILYNEQFF.

The chain has TRBV19 and TRBJ2-3, with 12 bases identical to TRBD2. Germline V gene lookup returns CDR1 LNHDA and CDR2 SQIVND (reference sequence). V lost 6 bases and J lost 1; bases outside the gene matches: 5. The CDR3 is 16 amino acids. The CDR3 spells CASSLGLAGRTDTQYF. CDR3 bases: TGTGCCAGTAGCCTGGGACTAGCGGGCCGCACAGATACGCAGTATTTT.

This chain connects TRBV28 to TRBJ2-2; D might be TRBD1 (6 bases). V was clipped by 3 bases and J by 4 bases, with 9 bases between them. The CDR3 sequence is 14 residues long. From germline, CDR1 is MDHEN and CDR2 SYDVKM. The CDR3 sequence is CASSLGAGTGELFF. The CDR3, as DNA: TGTGCCAGCAGTTTGGGGGCCGGCACCGGGGAGCTGTTTTTT.

This clone was seen more than once but under ten times. The chain links TRBV6-5 to TRBJ2-1; a weak D match, TRBD2 (7 bases). V was trimmed by 5 bases and J by 6 bases, leaving 17 bases between them. Germline V gives CDR1 MNHEY, CDR2 SVGAGI. The CDR3 length is 15 residues. CDR3 nucleotide sequence: TGTGCCAGCAGTCGGAGCGGGACATCGGCCAATGAGCAGTTCTTC. Amino acid sequence: CASSRSGTSANEQFF.

The table lists this clone with a few counts. This chain joins TRBV27 and TRBJ1-1; TRBD1 matches 7 bases. The trim removed 2 bases at V and 2 bases at J, leaving 23 bases unmatched. This CDR3 is built from 21 residues. CDR1 is MNHEY and CDR2 is SMNVEV in the germline V gene (reference sequence). CDR3 nucleotide sequence: TGTGCCAGCAGTTTAATTCATCCGAAGACAGGGAAGGCCCTATCCAACACTGAAGCTTTCTTT. It is translated as CASSLIHPKTGKALSNTEAFF.

This clone was picked up a small number of times. The CDR3 loop reads CASSVASGMTGNEQFF. CDR3 in DNA: TGTGCCAGCAGCGTTGCTAGCGGGATGACGGGCAATGAGCAGTTCTTC. The chain uses TRBV9 and TRBJ2-1; the match to TRBD2 covers 9 bases. V lost 2 bases, J lost 6 bases, and 9 bases stayed unmatched. This CDR3 is 16 amino acids long. Germline-derived CDR1 and CDR2 are SGDLS and YYNGEE.

The chain carries TRBV28 and TRBJ1-2; 7 bases agree with TRBD1. The junction had 6 bases not matched to a gene; V was cut back by 4 bases and J by 4 bases. The CDR3 sequence is 14 residues long. CDR1 is MDHEN and CDR2 is SYDVKM in the germline V gene. DNA of the CDR3: TGTGCCAGCAGTTCCCCGGACAGGATCTATGGCTACACCTTC. It codes for CASSSPDRIYGYTF.

This clone was picked up a small number of times. The chain joins TRBV5-1 to TRBJ2-2; the match to TRBD2 covers 9 bases. This CDR3 is built from 14 residues. The germline CDR1 and CDR2 sequences are SGHRS and YFSETQ. The trim removed 6 bases at V and 2 bases at J, leaving 2 bases unmatched. The CDR3 sequence: CASTGLANTGELFF. CDR3 coding DNA: TGCGCCAGCACGGGACTAGCCAACACCGGGGAGCTGTTTTTT.

This clone was seen a few times. The V call is TRBV5-4, the J call TRBJ2-1, with 7 nucleotides matching TRBD2. J lost 8 bases, V lost 0 bases, and 5 bases had no gene match. This CDR3 spans 14 amino acids. Per germline, CDR1 SGHNT and CDR2 YYREEE (reference sequence). The chain's CDR3 is CASSLGLAVDEQFF. CDR3 coding DNA: TGTGCCAGCAGCTTGGGACTAGCTGTTGATGAGCAGTTCTTC. The full variable domain, with the rest looked up from reference TRBV5-4 and TRBJ2-1, is ETGVTQSPTHLIKTRGQQVTLRCSSQSGHNTVSWYQQALGQGPQFIFQYYREEENGRGNFPPRFSGLQFPNYSSELNVNALELDDSALYLCASSLGLAVDEQFFGPGTRLTVL.

This clone was seen only a few times. The CDR3 DNA reads as TGTGCCAGTAGTGGCCACAACGAGCAGTACTTC. It translates to CASSGHNEQYF. V is TRBV19 and J is TRBJ2-7; no clear D. V gave up 5 bases and J gave up 5 bases, with 7 bases separating them. Germline V lookup: CDR1 LNHDA, CDR2 SQIVND (reference sequence). The length of the CDR3 is 11 residues.

The V call is TRBV28, the J call TRBJ2-3; a weak D match, TRBD1 (6 bases). The germline CDR1 and CDR2 sequences are MDHEN and SYDVKM. V was trimmed by 5 bases and J by 1 base, leaving 10 bases between them. This CDR3 spans 14 amino acids. Here the CDR3 reads CASSPDRRTDTQYF. In DNA, the CDR3 is TGTGCCAGCAGTCCGGACAGACGCACAGATACGCAGTATTTT.

This clone showed up just a few times. The V gene is TRBV30, the J gene TRBJ2-3; 11 positions agree with TRBD1. The V gene's germline CDR1 is GTSNPN and CDR2 SVGIG (reference sequence). This CDR3 contains 15 residues. V dropped 2 bases and J dropped 9; count of bases not matched to a gene: 10. CDR3 DNA sequence: TGTGCCTGGAGTTCCGGGACAGGGGGTTCGGGGACGCAGTATTTT. Translating it yields CAWSSGTGGSGTQYF.

This chain uses TRBV2 with TRBJ1-2, with D tentatively TRBD1 (6 bases). The germline gives CDR1 SNHLY, CDR2 FYNNEI. Trimming removed 8 bases from V and 3 bases from J, with 19 bases in between. This CDR3 spans 15 amino acids. CDR3 coding DNA: TGTGCCAGCTCTCGAAAGGGGCAGGGGCACTATGGCTACACCTTC. Its translation is CASSRKGQGHYGYTF.